This T cell receptor beta chain was sequenced in a study of cytomegalovirus exposure and HLA in healthy donors. The CDR3 totals 15 residues. Per the germline V gene, CDR1 is LNHNV and CDR2 is YYDKDF (reference sequence). J was trimmed by 6 bases and V by 0 bases; bases with no gene match: 6. Of note for this clone: What it binds is not known.

General study results and limits: As a later analysis revealed, most CMV-associated TCR beta chains appeared HLA-restricted. A highly shared variant cluster was judged a likely technical artifact. What TCR beta sequences reportedly achieved was accurate prediction of HLA-A and HLA-B alleles in most subjects.

PCR amplification relied on 60 Vbeta primers (plus 13 Jbeta primers). Method: immunoSEQ multiplex PCR; TCRdb's copy keeps in-frame clones and lacks some. The table records about 190,000 clones, 10% to 15% of them present only once. This chain links TRBV15 with TRBJ1-2; 8 positions match TRBD1. The material sequenced was PBMCs. This TCR was recovered from a man in his fifties or sixties in good health and CMV-seropositive. The CDR3 DNA is TGTGCCACCAGCAGAGATCCGAGGACAGGGCATGGCTACACCTTC. The encoded protein is CATSRDPRTGHGYTF.